The 25 T cell receptor beta chains in this list originate from one sample, sequenced in a study of PD-L1 blockade in urothelial cancer. The time point here: pretreatment peripheral blood. The table came from immunoSEQ multiplex PCR; TCRdb's copy has only in-frame clones and leaves some out. The data contain 85,000 to 100,000 clones, around 87% of them seen just once; the ten biggest clones take up roughly 2%. This specimen consisted of PBMCs, obtained around atezolizumab (anti-PD-L1) treatment. The receptors shown here come from a man aged 60 to 69 with urothelial cancer.

The rearrangement joins TRBV5-1 to TRBJ2-7, with 12 bases aligning to TRBD1. Germline values: CDR1 SGHRS, CDR2 YFSETQ. This CDR3 has 15 amino acids. V was clipped by 4 bases and J by 3 bases; unmatched bases: 5. The chain's CDR3 is CASSPGTGGIYEQYF. For the CDR3, the DNA is TGCGCCAGCAGCCCGGGGACAGGGGGCATCTACGAGCAGTACTTC.

The CDR3 loop is CASKERGYTDTQYF. As DNA, the CDR3 is TGTGCCAGCAAGGAGCGGGGCTATACAGATACGCAGTATTTT. This sequence joins TRBV2 and TRBJ2-3; 7 bases agree with TRBD2. This CDR3 spans 14 amino acids. CDR1 and CDR2 from the germline V gene are SNHLY and FYNNEI. Losses at the gene ends were 7 bases for V and 3 bases for J; bases not matched to a gene: 7.

This chain connects TRBV5-1 to TRBJ2-1; 11 nucleotides match TRBD1. Per the germline V gene, CDR1 is SGHRS and CDR2 is YFSETQ. The CDR3 runs 14 residues. The V and J ends lost 2 bases and 10 bases, in that order; junction bases with no gene match: 5. This chain's CDR3 is CASSFGQGAQEQFF. Written as DNA, the CDR3 is TGCGCCAGCAGCTTTGGACAGGGGGCTCAAGAGCAGTTCTTC.

This chain links TRBV7-2 with TRBJ2-7; tentatively, D is TRBD1 (6 bases). Germline CDR1 SGHTA, CDR2 FQGNSA. This CDR3 is built from 14 residues. V gave up 1 base and J gave up 1 base, with 8 bases separating them. The CDR3 region is CASSLDRASYEQYF. The DNA of the CDR3 is TGTGCCAGCAGCTTAGACAGGGCATCCTACGAGCAGTACTTC.

The rearrangement links TRBV28 to TRBJ1-2, with a tentative D call TRBD1 (5 bases). Trimming stripped 2 bases from V and 5 bases from J, with 9 bases between. This CDR3 has 13 residues. Per germline, CDR1 MDHEN and CDR2 SYDVKM. CDR3 sequence: CASSLQGAYGYTF. In nucleotides, the CDR3 is TGTGCCAGCAGTTTACAAGGGGCTTATGGCTACACCTTC.

V is TRBV28 and J is TRBJ1-5; a weak D match, TRBD1 (5 bases). The germline V and J ends were trimmed by 4 bases and 6 bases, with 13 bases remaining between them. The CDR3 covers 14 residues. From germline, CDR1 is MDHEN and CDR2 SYDVKM. Written as DNA, the CDR3 is TGTGCCAGCAGTTCCACAGGAGGGAGTCAGCCCCAGCATTTT. Translated: CASSSTGGSQPQHF.

On this clone: One end of the junction varies from germline; a read error may be responsible. The chain links TRBV28 to TRBJ2-5, with D perhaps TRBD2 (7 bases). CDR1 and CDR2 (germline): MDHEN, SYDVKM. The CDR3 has 12 amino acids. The chain's CDR3 is CASSLPGRGGNF. CDR3 bases: TGTGCCAGCAGTTTACCGGGTAGGGGGGGGAACTTC.

This rearrangement joins TRBV4-1 to TRBJ1-1; D call uncertain. The CDR3 loop spans 13 amino acids. Germline V gives CDR1 MGHRA, CDR2 YSYEKL. V was pared by 0 bases and J by 10 bases, with 12 bases between. CDR3 nucleotides: TGCGCCAGCAGCCAAGATATCAACAGAAGAGCTTTCTTT. Its protein is CASSQDINRRAFF.

The rearrangement joins TRBV11-1 to TRBJ1-2, with a tentative D call TRBD1 (5 bases). This CDR3 region has 13 residues. Trimming stripped 1 base from V and 7 bases from J, with 10 bases between. The germline V gene has CDR1 SGHAT and CDR2 FQDESV (reference sequence). DNA of the CDR3: TGTGCCAGCAGCTTAGAGGGACTGAGTGGCTACACCTTC. This codes for CASSLEGLSGYTF.

The gene calls are TRBV4-2 and TRBJ1-2; D perhaps matches TRBD1 (5 bases). V lost 0 bases, J lost 0 bases, and 8 bases lay in between. The CDR3 runs 15 residues. Germline V lookup: CDR1 LGHNA, CDR2 YNFKEQ. The CDR3 region has the DNA TGTGCCAGCAGCCAAGATCGGGGGACTAACTATGGCTACACCTTC. This gives the protein CASSQDRGTNYGYTF.

This clone is a singleton in its sample. This chain links TRBV9 with TRBJ2-1, with TRBD1 identical over 7 bases. The CDR3 contains 15 residues. CDR1 and CDR2 (germline): SGDLS, YYNGEE. Trimming at V came to 2 bases and at J to 0 bases, leaving 2 bases not matched to a gene. The CDR3 sequence: CASSVRDSSYNEQFF. The DNA of the CDR3 is TGTGCCAGCAGCGTGAGGGACAGCTCCTACAATGAGCAGTTCTTC.

The genes are TRBV5-6 and TRBJ2-2; weak D call: TRBD1 (5 bases). This CDR3 region has 16 residues. Germline V gene lookup returns CDR1 SGHDT and CDR2 YYEEEE. Trimming cost V 6 bases and J 1 base, with 16 bases left between them. CDR3 sequence: CASTLLGQGNTGELFF. The CDR3 nucleotides read TGTGCCAGCACCCTTCTAGGGCAGGGGAACACCGGGGAGCTGTTTTTT.

The rearrangement uses TRBV12-5 and TRBJ2-3; D may be TRBD2 (5 bases). This CDR3 region has 12 residues. The germline CDR1 and CDR2 sequences are LGHNT and FRNRAP. The V end lost 1 base, the J end lost 6 bases, and 5 bases lay between the germline ends. The CDR3 nucleotides read TGTGCTAGTGGTTTGGGGGAGGATACGCAGTATTTT. The encoded protein is CASGLGEDTQYF.

The chain couples TRBV5-1 to TRBJ2-1, with 11 bases matching TRBD2. V shed 4 bases, J shed 0 bases, and the junction held 6 bases outside the gene matches. The CDR3 loop spans 17 amino acids. Germline V CDR1 and CDR2: SGHRS, YFSETQ. The CDR3 DNA follows: TGCGCCAGCAGCCCCGGAGGGACTAGCGGCTCCTACAATGAGCAGTTCTTC. Translating gives CASSPGGTSGSYNEQFF.

The V gene is TRBV2, the J gene TRBJ1-2, with D unclear. The CDR3 is made up of 15 amino acids. With 2 bases removed from V and 0 bases from J, the gap between germline ends came to 10 bases. Germline V gene lookup returns CDR1 SNHLY and CDR2 FYNNEI. This CDR3 is CASSEIGRSNYGYTF. The CDR3 DNA reads as TGTGCCAGCAGTGAAATCGGCAGGTCTAACTATGGCTACACCTTC.

The chain uses TRBV4-2 and TRBJ1-5, with 11 bases identical to TRBD1. V dropped 4 bases and J dropped 0; count of bases not matched to a gene: 5. This CDR3 region has 17 residues. Germline V gene sequence: CDR1 LGHNA, CDR2 YNFKEQ. The CDR3 DNA is TGTGCCAGCAGCCCAGGACAGGGGGCAGGTAGCAATCAGCCCCAGCATTTT. Amino acid sequence: CASSPGQGAGSNQPQHF.

This sequence joins TRBV5-8 and TRBJ2-7; possibly TRBD2 for D (6 bases). From germline, CDR1 is SGHTS and CDR2 YDEGEE. With 3 bases removed from V and 2 bases from J, the gap between germline ends came to 15 bases. This CDR3 comprises 15 residues. The CDR3 here is CASSYSLGGPYEQYF. The CDR3 coding sequence is TGTGCCAGCAGCTATTCTTTGGGAGGTCCCTACGAGCAGTACTTC.

The table lists this clone with a few counts. The V and J genes are TRBV9 and TRBJ1-4; no clear D. V was clipped by 0 bases and J by 0 bases, with 6 bases between them. The CDR3 runs 15 residues. CDR1 and CDR2 (germline): SGDLS, YYNGEE. The CDR3 DNA is TGTGCCAGCAGCGTAGGGGCAGCAACTAATGAAAAACTGTTTTTT. It specifies CASSVGAATNEKLFF.

The chain is built from TRBV11-2 and TRBJ1-3; D is perhaps TRBD1 (6 bases). Germline CDR1 and CDR2: SGHAT and FQNNGV. The CDR3 loop spans 15 amino acids. Trimming took 5 bases from V and 4 from J, leaving 15 bases between them. Written as DNA, the CDR3 is TGTGCCAGCAGCCCGCGGGGGGGCGCGGGAAACACCATATATTTT. The encoded protein is CASSPRGGAGNTIYF. The full variable domain, rest sourced from reference TRBV11-2 and TRBJ1-3, is EAGVAQSPRYKIIEKRQSVAFWCNPISGHATLYWYQQILGQGPKLLIQFQNNGVVDDSQLPKDRFSAERLKGVDSTLKIQPAKLEDSAVYLCASSPRGGAGNTIYFGEGSWLTVV.

This chain links TRBV4-1 with TRBJ1-5; D uncertain. This CDR3 region has 14 residues. V lost 0 bases and J lost 5, with 8 bases in between. Germline V gives CDR1 MGHRA, CDR2 YSYEKL. DNA for the CDR3: TGCGCCAGCAGCCAAGATCCCCTCTATCAGCCCCAGCATTTT. Translating it yields CASSQDPLYQPQHF.

The chain uses TRBV5-1 and TRBJ2-1; weak D call: TRBD1 (6 bases). CDR1 and CDR2 (germline): SGHRS, YFSETQ. The CDR3 is 12 residues long. Trimming cost V 4 bases and J 7 bases, with 9 bases left between them. The CDR3 DNA follows: TGCGCCAGCAGCAGGACAGTTAATGAGCAGTTCTTC. Residues: CASSRTVNEQFF.

The chain is built from TRBV5-6 and TRBJ2-1, with 8 positions matching TRBD2. The germline gives CDR1 SGHDT, CDR2 YYEEEE. J gave up 8 bases and V 4 bases, and 5 bases lay outside the gene matches. The CDR3 extends over 13 amino acids. The CDR3 DNA reads TGTGCCAGCAGCGGGCGGGGGGCGTATGAGCAGTTCTTC. Translation gives CASSGRGAYEQFF.

The chain couples TRBV15 to TRBJ2-5, with 13 bases that match TRBD2. Germline V CDR1 and CDR2: LNHNV, YYDKDF (reference sequence). The CDR3 length is 16 residues. V lost 10 bases, J lost 0 bases, and 8 bases stayed unmatched. DNA for the CDR3: TGTGCCATCGGACTAGCGGGGGATCGGTACCAAGAGACCCAGTACTTC. As protein: CAIGLAGDRYQETQYF.

J is TRBJ2-5 and V is TRBV7-9, with a tentative D call TRBD1 (6 bases). The V gene's germline CDR1 is SEHNR and CDR2 FQNEAQ (reference sequence). Trimming cost V 5 bases and J 3 bases, with 19 bases left between them. This CDR3 has 16 residues. The CDR3 coding sequence is TGTGCCAGCAGCGACACTCAGACAGGCCAGAAAGAGACCCAGTACTTC. Amino acids: CASSDTQTGQKETQYF.

This rearrangement joins TRBV6-1 to TRBJ2-1; 7 bases are shared with TRBD1. This CDR3 is built from 14 residues. Germline V gene lookup returns CDR1 MNHNS and CDR2 SASEGT. V was clipped by 4 bases and J by 1 base; unmatched bases: 1. CDR3 sequence (DNA): TGTGCCAGCAGTGGACAGGGATCCTACAATGAGCAGTTCTTC. Translation: CASSGQGSYNEQFF.